This paragraph covers one TCR beta chain sequence. CDR3 length: 11 amino acids. Trimming left V 8 bases short and J 5 bases short, with 7 bases between. From germline, CDR1 is MGHDK and CDR2 SYGVNS. The sample belongs to a study of blood T cell repertoires in COVID-19. Study overall: T cells, B-cell-depleted T cells, or PBMCs provided the cDNA or gDNA that served as material.

Living in about two dozen US areas, the participants were between about 18 and 100 years of age. Membership in each cohort depended on participant-reported clinical history. All recovered Cohort 3 donors got two negative PCRs, got clearance, or saw symptom resolution. The data were produced by immunoSEQ multiplex PCR, yet TCRdb's version contains in-frame clones alone and is incomplete. The sample shows about 190,000 clones, around 84% of them seen only once. The sequenced sample was PBMCs or T cells enriched from blood (not recorded which). This TCR was sampled from a woman in her twenties or thirties who had recovered from COVID-19. The chain couples TRBV25-1 to TRBJ2-1; perhaps TRBD2 as D (6 bases). The CDR3 DNA follows: TGTGCCAGCGGGAGGAACAATGAGCAGTTCTTC. Translating gives CASGRNNEQFF.